A single sample gave rise to the 19 T cell receptor beta chains below, sequenced in a study of regulatory T cells in long-lasting Graves disease. Time point in this sample: persistent/refractory GD, antithyroid drugs over 5 years with positive TRAb. PBMCs were the source of the RNA used for TCR sequencing. Construction of the TCR beta libraries employed iRepertoire HTBI primers in conjunction with Arm-PCR of CDR3 regions. TCRdb independently ran MiXCR on the multiplex PCR reads; one entry per CDR3 protein. The table has roughly 500,000 distinct CDR3 sequences, 20% to 25% seen once. Specimen: peripheral blood mononuclear cells (PBMCs), collected when the disease was refractory, from a patient treated with antithyroid drugs. The source of these receptors is a female donor with Graves disease.

In its sample, this clonotype was seen a few times. The V call is TRBV19, the J call TRBJ1-1; weak D call: TRBD1 (6 bases). Germline V gene lookup returns CDR1 LNHDA and CDR2 SQIVND (reference sequence). V lost 6 bases, J lost 1 base, and 15 bases lay in between. This CDR3 comprises 15 residues. The CDR3 region is CASRIRGRGNTEAFF. CDR3 in DNA: TGTGCCAGTAGAATTCGAGGCAGGGGGAACACTGAAGCTTTCTTT.

V and J are TRBV19 and TRBJ1-3; 9 bases align to TRBD1. V shed 5 bases, J shed 7 bases, and the junction held 15 bases outside the gene matches. The CDR3 contains 17 residues. The germline V gene has CDR1 LNHDA and CDR2 SQIVND (reference sequence). The CDR3 region has the DNA TGTGCCAGTAGTCCCAACCGACGCCCCGGGACAGGGAACACCATATATTTT. Its translation is CASSPNRRPGTGNTIYF.

There are many counts of this clonotype. The rearrangement joins TRBV7-8 to TRBJ1-5; 9 nucleotides match TRBD1. The V gene end was trimmed by 4 bases and the J gene end by 7 bases; junction bases not matched to a gene: 11. Germline V gives CDR1 SGHVS, CDR2 FQNEAQ. The CDR3 consists of 16 residues. Here the CDR3 reads CASSSGRGQGRQPQHF. The CDR3 DNA reads as TGTGCCAGCAGCTCCGGGCGGGGACAGGGTAGACAGCCCCAGCATTTT.

The chain links TRBV2 to TRBJ1-5, with 11 bases matching TRBD1. J was trimmed by 4 bases and V by 4 bases; bases with no gene match: 12. The CDR3 contains 18 residues. Germline V gene data show CDR1 as SNHLY and CDR2 as FYNNEI. The CDR3 reads CASSVSSGDRGENQPQHF. The CDR3 DNA reads as TGTGCCAGCAGTGTATCATCTGGGGACAGGGGGGAAAATCAGCCCCAGCATTTT.

The chain recombines TRBV13 with TRBJ1-4, with 7 nucleotides matching TRBD1. The CDR3 has 16 amino acids. Trimming took 4 bases from V and 2 from J; bases not matched to a gene: 7. CDR1 is PRHDT, CDR2 FYEKMQ, per germline (reference sequence). In nucleotides, the CDR3 is TGTGCCAGCAGCTCCGTTAAGACAGGGACTAATGAAAAACTGTTTTTT. Translation: CASSSVKTGTNEKLFF.

This clonotype was counted only a few times. This rearrangement joins TRBV7-6 to TRBJ2-7; 7 nucleotides line up with TRBD1. Looked up from germline, CDR1 is SGHVS and CDR2 is FNYEAQ. The V and J ends lost 4 bases and 5 bases, in that order; junction bases with no gene match: 8. The CDR3 length is 14 residues. CDR3 DNA sequence: TGTGCCAGCAGCTCCATGACAGGGTTCCACGAGCAGTACTTC. Protein sequence: CASSSMTGFHEQYF.

This clonotype was counted at least ten times. The V call is TRBV18, the J call TRBJ1-6; the match to TRBD1 covers 7 bases. Unmatched junction bases numbered 3, after V lost 9 bases and J lost 4 bases. CDR3 length: 13 amino acids. The germline V gene has CDR1 KGHSH and CDR2 LQKENI. The CDR3 nucleotides are TGTGCCAGTTCGGGACAGTATAATTCACCCCTCCACTTT. Translating gives CASSGQYNSPLHF.

This clonotype was picked up many times. This chain links TRBV6-5 with TRBJ1-1; possible D gene TRBD1, 5 bases. V was pared by 4 bases and J by 5 bases, with 17 bases between. This CDR3 has 15 amino acids. Germline V lookup: CDR1 MNHEY, CDR2 SVGAGI. CDR3 amino acids: CASSSLGGRRTEAFF. The CDR3 DNA is TGTGCCAGCAGTTCCCTCGGGGGTAGGAGGACTGAAGCTTTCTTT.

The table lists this clonotype with a few counts. The rearrangement links TRBV4-3 to TRBJ1-4; D is possibly TRBD1 (5 bases). Trimming took off 1 base at V and 2 bases at J, with 8 bases between the two ends. CDR1 LGHNA and CDR2 YSLEER come from the germline V gene. This CDR3 has 15 residues. CDR3 loop: CASSQAGYTNEKLFF. The CDR3 nucleotides read TGCGCCAGCAGCCAAGCAGGGTACACTAATGAAAAACTGTTTTTT.

This clonotype has only a few counts. The chain joins TRBV7-8 to TRBJ2-2, with D hard to call. V lost 1 base and J lost 7, with 10 bases in between. This CDR3 has 14 residues. Per the germline V gene, CDR1 is SGHVS and CDR2 is FQNEAQ. The CDR3 loop reads CASSLEWGSGELFF. CDR3 bases: TGTGCCAGCAGCTTAGAATGGGGTAGCGGGGAGCTGTTTTTT.

About this clonotype itself: An end of the junction differs from the germline gene, which may be a read error. This chain links TRBV14 with TRBJ2-7; TRBD2 aligns across 8 bases. This CDR3 has 15 amino acids. Germline CDR1 SGHDN, CDR2 FVKESK. The CDR3 DNA follows: TGTGCCAGCAGCCAGTACCAAGCGGGGGCCTACGAGCAGCACTTC. This sequence encodes CASSQYQAGAYEQHF.

This clonotype showed up just once. J is TRBJ2-3 and V is TRBV27; the D is unclear. V was pared by 2 bases and J by 1 base, with 7 bases between. Germline loops: CDR1 MNHEY, CDR2 SMNVEV (reference sequence). The CDR3 extends over 14 amino acids. CDR3 sequence: CASSLLTRTDTQYF. Here the CDR3 DNA reads TGTGCCAGCAGTTTACTAACTCGCACAGATACGCAGTATTTT.

This clonotype has more than one count but fewer than ten. J is TRBJ1-1 and V is TRBV9, with 7 bases identical to TRBD1. The CDR3 sequence is 15 residues long. V dropped 2 bases and J dropped 3; count of bases not matched to a gene: 7. The V gene's germline CDR1 is SGDLS and CDR2 YYNGEE. In DNA form, the CDR3 reads TGTGCCAGCAGCGTGGCGGGACAGCTTTACACTGAAGCTTTCTTT. It codes for CASSVAGQLYTEAFF.

The sample holds many counts of this clonotype. The chain recombines TRBV10-3 with TRBJ1-2; D is possibly TRBD1 (6 bases). Per the germline V gene, CDR1 is ENHRY and CDR2 is SYGVKD. The CDR3 runs to 12 residues. The ends were cut back, 5 bases at V and 8 bases at J, with 12 bases in the middle. DNA for the CDR3: TGTGCCATCAGTTCCGGACAGTACGGCTACACCTTC. This encodes CAISSGQYGYTF.

At least ten counts were recorded for this clonotype. The gene calls are TRBV7-9 and TRBJ1-1; no definite D call. The germline V gene encodes CDR1 SEHNR and CDR2 FQNEAQ (reference sequence). This CDR3 comprises 12 residues. V lost 1 base and J lost 4, with 4 bases in between. The CDR3 region has the DNA TGTGCCAGCAGCTTAGGCGCCACTGAAGCTTTCTTT. Its protein product is CASSLGATEAFF.

In this sample, this clonotype turned up a few times. The V gene is TRBV19, the J gene TRBJ1-5, with 10 bases lining up with TRBD1. The germline gives CDR1 LNHDA, CDR2 SQIVND (reference sequence). There are 18 residues in the CDR3. V dropped 4 bases and J dropped 5; count of bases not matched to a gene: 14. The CDR3 DNA sequence: TGTGCCAGTAGTAGGCTGGGACAGGGGCCCGACACTTATCAGCCCCAGCATTTT. Its protein product is CASSRLGQGPDTYQPQHF. The full variable domain, rest sourced from reference TRBV19 and TRBJ1-5, is DGGITQSPKYLFRKEGQNVTLSCEQNLNHDAMYWYRQDPGQGLRLIYYSQIVNDFQKGDIAEGYSVSREKKESFPLTVTSAQKNPTAFYLCASSRLGQGPDTYQPQHFGDGTRLSIL.

The genes are TRBV7-9 and TRBJ1-1; 9 bases map to TRBD1. V lost 5 bases and J lost 0; bases outside the gene matches: 10. The CDR3 has 17 amino acids. Germline CDR1 is SEHNR and CDR2 is FQNEAQ (reference sequence). The CDR3 loop is CASSPRVTGGLNTEAFF. Written as DNA, the CDR3 is TGTGCCAGCAGCCCGCGTGTTACAGGGGGCTTGAACACTGAAGCTTTCTTT.

This clonotype was detected many times. The chain couples TRBV28 to TRBJ1-2; TRBD1 aligns across 7 bases. The CDR3 covers 14 residues. In germline, CDR1 is MDHEN, CDR2 SYDVKM. The junction had 9 bases not matched to a gene; V was cut back by 4 bases and J by 7 bases. CDR3 bases: TGTGCCAGCAGTTCCCCACAGGGGCCCTTTGGCTACACCTTC. This translates into CASSSPQGPFGYTF.

This clonotype was seen repeatedly, ten times or more. J is TRBJ1-2 and V is TRBV2; 9 nucleotides agree with TRBD1. From germline, CDR1 is SNHLY and CDR2 FYNNEI. Trimming cost V 2 bases and J 6 bases; bases outside gene matches: 1. The CDR3 runs 13 residues. The CDR3: CASSETGGNGYTF. The CDR3 DNA reads TGTGCCAGCAGTGAAACAGGGGGCAATGGCTACACCTTC. Full variable domain (rest looked up from reference TRBV2 and TRBJ1-2): EPEVTQTPSHQVTQMGQEVILRCVPISNHLYFYWYRQILGQKVEFLVSFYNNEISEKSEIFDDQFSVERPDGSNFTLKIRSTKLEDSAMYFCASSETGGNGYTFGSGTRLTVV.